This T cell receptor (beta chain) comes out of a study of spatial heterogeneity in lung cancer. Study-level results: Tumor mutation count correlated with how many alpha and beta TCRs expanded intratumorally.

Each CDR3 protein is one row after TCRdb ran MiXCR on the 5' RACE reads. The table has 3,300 or so distinct CDR3 sequences, roughly 13% seen once. With regard to this clonotype: Its antigen is currently unknown.

Time point given: sample taken at primary tumor resection. The CDR3 has 13 residues. Germline CDR1 is DFQATT and CDR2 is SNEGSKA (reference sequence). V lost 1 base and J 4 bases, leaving 10 bases between the germline ends. The TCR comes from a male donor with early-stage non-small cell lung cancer. Here the sequenced sample was lung tumor tissue, taken at surgery. This chain uses TRBV20-1 with TRBJ1-1, with D uncertain. The CDR3 coding sequence is TGCAGTGCTAGAGCAGATTTCAGCACTGAAGCTTTCTTT. Translated: CSARADFSTEAFF.